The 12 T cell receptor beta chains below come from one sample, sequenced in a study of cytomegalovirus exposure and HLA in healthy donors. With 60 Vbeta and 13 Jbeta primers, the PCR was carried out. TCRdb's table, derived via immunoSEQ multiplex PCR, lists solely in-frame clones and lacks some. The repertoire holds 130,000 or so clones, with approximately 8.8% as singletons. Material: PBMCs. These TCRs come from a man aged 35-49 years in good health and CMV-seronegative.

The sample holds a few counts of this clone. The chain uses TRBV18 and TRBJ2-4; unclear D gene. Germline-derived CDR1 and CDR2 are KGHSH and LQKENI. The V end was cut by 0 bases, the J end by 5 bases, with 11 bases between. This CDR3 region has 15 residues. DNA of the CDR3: TGTGCCAGCTCACCACCTCGGTCTGAAGAAAACATTCAGTACTTC. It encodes CASSPPRSEENIQYF.

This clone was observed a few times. The DNA of the CDR3 is TGTGCCAGCAGCTTGCCGAGCTCCTACAATGAGCAGTTCTTC. The encoded protein is CASSLPSSYNEQFF. This chain joins TRBV5-5 and TRBJ2-1; D call uncertain. Trimming left V 1 base short and J 0 bases short, with 5 bases between. Looked up from germline, CDR1 is SGHKS and CDR2 is YYEKEE (reference sequence). This CDR3 has 14 residues.

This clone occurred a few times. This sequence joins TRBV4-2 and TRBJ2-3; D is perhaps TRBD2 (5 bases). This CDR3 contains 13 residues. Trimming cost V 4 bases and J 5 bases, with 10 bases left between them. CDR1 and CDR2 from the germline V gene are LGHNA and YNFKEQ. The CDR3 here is CASSLARGDTQYF. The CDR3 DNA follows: TGTGCCAGCAGCCTCGCCCGGGGAGATACGCAGTATTTT.

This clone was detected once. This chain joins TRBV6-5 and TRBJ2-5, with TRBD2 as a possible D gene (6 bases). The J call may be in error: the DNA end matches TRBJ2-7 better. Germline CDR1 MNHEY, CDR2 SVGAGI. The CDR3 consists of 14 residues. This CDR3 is CASTAGGLLYEQYF. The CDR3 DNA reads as TGTGCCAGCACCGCCGGGGGTCTCCTCTACGAGCAGTACTTC.

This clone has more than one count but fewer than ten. Written as DNA, the CDR3 is TGTGCCAGCAGTAATGACAGGGGAGGACAAAATGAGCAGTTCTTC. Its protein is CASSNDRGGQNEQFF. The rearrangement links TRBV6-1 to TRBJ2-1; TRBD1 matches at 8 bases. The CDR3 loop spans 15 amino acids. V lost 5 bases and J lost 7; bases outside the gene matches: 10. Germline CDR1 reads MNHNS; CDR2 reads SASEGT.

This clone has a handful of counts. In DNA form, the CDR3 reads TGTGCCAGCAGCCTTGGGGGACTGGGGAACATTCAGTACTTC. This sequence encodes CASSLGGLGNIQYF. The V call is TRBV6-6, the J call TRBJ2-4; the D gene is possibly TRBD2 (6 bases). There are 14 residues in the CDR3. V was trimmed by 6 bases and J by 7 bases, leaving 16 bases between them. Germline V lookup: CDR1 MNHNY, CDR2 SVGAGI (reference sequence).

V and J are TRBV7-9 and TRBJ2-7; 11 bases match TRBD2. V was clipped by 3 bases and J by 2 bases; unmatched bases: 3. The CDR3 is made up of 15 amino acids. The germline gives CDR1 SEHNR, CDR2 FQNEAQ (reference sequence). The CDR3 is CASSLLAGGTYEQYF. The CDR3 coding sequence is TGTGCCAGCAGCTTGCTAGCGGGGGGTACCTACGAGCAGTACTTC.

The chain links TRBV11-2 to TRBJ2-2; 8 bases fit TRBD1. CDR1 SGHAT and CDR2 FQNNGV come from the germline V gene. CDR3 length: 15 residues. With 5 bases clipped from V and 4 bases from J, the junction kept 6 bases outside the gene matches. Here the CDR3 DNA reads TGTGCCAGCAGCCCCCGGACAGGGCCCACCGGGGAGCTGTTTTTT. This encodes CASSPRTGPTGELFF.

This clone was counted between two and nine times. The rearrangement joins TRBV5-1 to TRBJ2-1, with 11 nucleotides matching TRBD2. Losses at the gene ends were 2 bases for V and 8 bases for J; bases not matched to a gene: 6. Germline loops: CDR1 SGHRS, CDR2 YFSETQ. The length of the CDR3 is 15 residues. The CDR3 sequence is CASSLTSGGRDEQFF. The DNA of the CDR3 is TGCGCCAGCAGCTTAACTAGCGGGGGCAGGGATGAGCAGTTCTTC.

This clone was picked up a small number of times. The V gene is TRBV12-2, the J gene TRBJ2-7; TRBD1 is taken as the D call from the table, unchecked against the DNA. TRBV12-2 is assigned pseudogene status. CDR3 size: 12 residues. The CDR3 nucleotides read TGTGCAAGTCGCAACCGGACATACGAGCAGTACTTC. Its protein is CASRNRTYEQYF.

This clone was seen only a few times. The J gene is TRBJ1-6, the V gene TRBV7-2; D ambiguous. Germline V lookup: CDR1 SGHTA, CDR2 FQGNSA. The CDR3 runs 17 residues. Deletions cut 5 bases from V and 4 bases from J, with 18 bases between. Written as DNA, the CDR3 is TGTGCCAGCAGCCCACCCCGGGCGGGCCTGTATAATTCACCCCTCCACTTT. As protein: CASSPPRAGLYNSPLHF.

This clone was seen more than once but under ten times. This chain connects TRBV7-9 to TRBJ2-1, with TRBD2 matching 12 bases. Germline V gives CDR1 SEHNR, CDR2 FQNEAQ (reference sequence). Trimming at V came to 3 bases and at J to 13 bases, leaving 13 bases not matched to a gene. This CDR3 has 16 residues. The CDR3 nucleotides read TGTGCCAGCAGCTTGAGTACTAGCGGGGGGACACCGAGTCAGTTCTTC. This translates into CASSLSTSGGTPSQFF.